A single sample is the source of the 27 T cell receptor beta chains below, sequenced in a study of tumor-infiltrating lymphocytes in primary liver carcinoma. With around 520 ng total RNA as template and a constant-region primer, TCR beta cDNA was made. Amplification in three nested multiplex PCR rounds with slightly modified ARM-PCR gave rise to TCR beta libraries. The first two PCR rounds used TRBV1-TRBV30 forward primers with a C-beta reverse primer, 9 to 10 cycles each. TCRdb reprocessed the multiplex PCR reads via MiXCR and lists one record per CDR3 protein. The data contain some 110,000 distinct CDR3 sequences, around 84% of them singletons. The source material, roughly 18-30 mg of unsorted bulk tissue, was used to co-extract RNA and DNA. Source material: liver tumor tissue from sampling region 3. Subset described: tumor region T3, left-lateral pole. These receptors originate from a man aged 35 to 55 with primary liver carcinoma and hepatitis B virus infection.

Concerning this clonotype itself: The junction and the germline gene differ at one end; a read error may be behind it. The chain recombines TRBV11-3 with TRBJ2-7; D is possibly TRBD2 (5 bases). This CDR3 spans 13 amino acids. The V gene's germline CDR1 is SGHNT and CDR2 YENEEA. The CDR3 sequence is CAGSVGEYYEQYF. CDR3 sequence (DNA): TGTGCCGGCAGCGTGGGAGAGTACTACGAGCAGTATTTC.

Details on this clonotype: This CDR3 is missing its conserved last phenylalanine or tryptophan, likely due to a read error. The rearrangement links TRBV5-1 to TRBJ2-7; D could derive from TRBD1 or TRBD2 (5 bases each). Germline V lookup: CDR1 SGHRS, CDR2 YFSETQ. The V end was cut by 0 bases, the J end by 5 bases, with 12 bases between. The CDR3 is 14 residues long. CDR3 sequence reads: CASSLVRGVDEQYI. In nucleotides, the CDR3 is TGCGCCAGCAGCTTGGTAAGGGGAGTGGACGAGCAGTACATC.

The gene calls are TRBV6-6 and TRBJ2-7; no clear D. From germline, CDR1 is MNHNY and CDR2 SVGAGI (reference sequence). The CDR3 covers 16 residues. CDR3: CSSSYPVAGRTYEQYF. The CDR3 region has the DNA TGTAGCAGCAGTTACCCCGTAGCCGGCCGCACTTACGAGCAGTACTTC.

As concerns this clonotype: Since the CDR3 does not end with the conserved phenylalanine or tryptophan, this likely comes from a read error. CDR3 in amino acids: CGSSLGGNSALHI. The CDR3 region has the DNA TGTGGCAGCTCATTGGGGGGGAATTCAGCCCTCCACATT. The chain is built from TRBV12-3 or TRBV12-4 and TRBJ1-6; tentative D call: TRBD1 (5 bases). The CDR3 totals 13 residues.

To note about this clonotype: One end of the junction does not line up with germline, which may come from a read error. The rearrangement joins TRBV11-2 to TRBJ2-7; tentative D call: TRBD2 (6 bases). In germline, CDR1 is SGHAT, CDR2 FQNNGV. The CDR3 covers 12 residues. This CDR3 is CASSLGGYEPYF. For the CDR3, the DNA is TGTGCCAGCAGTCTCGGGGGTTACGAGCCGTACTTC.

The V call is TRBV11-3, the J call TRBJ1-5; D is possibly TRBD1 or TRBD2 (5 bases each). The J call is doubtful: the DNA matches TRBJ2-3 better. Germline CDR1 is SGHNT and CDR2 is YENEEA. This CDR3 contains 15 residues. This CDR3 reads CVGSLDLGVAQPQYF. CDR3 in DNA: TGTGTCGGCAGCTTAGATCTGGGGGTGGCTCAGCCCCAGTATTTT.

For this clonotype: Relative to the germline gene, one junction end is altered; a read error may explain this. V is TRBV6-1 and J is TRBJ2-1; 12 bases align to TRBD2. There are 15 residues in the CDR3. From germline, CDR1 is MNHNS and CDR2 SASEGT. CDR3 residues: CVSRNRLAGANEQFF. In DNA form, the CDR3 reads TGTGTCAGCAGGAACAGACTAGCGGGAGCCAATGAGCAGTTCTTC.

This chain uses TRBV29-1 with TRBJ2-3; tentatively, D is TRBD1 or TRBD2 (5 bases each). Germline V CDR1 and CDR2: SQVTM, ANQGSEA. CDR3 size: 13 residues. V lost 7 bases to trimming and J lost 5 bases, with 16 bases between them. CDR3 loop: CSASGAGIDTQYF. As DNA, the CDR3 is TGCAGCGCTTCTGGGGCGGGTATAGATACGCAGTATTTT.

As regards this clonotype: Germline is not matched at one junction end, which may reflect a read error. The chain is built from TRBV25-1 and TRBJ2-3, with TRBD2 identical over 10 bases. The CDR3 is made up of 14 amino acids. The germline V gene encodes CDR1 MGHDK and CDR2 SYGVNS. The CDR3 DNA is TGTGCCAGCAAAATAGCGGGGGGCACAGATACGCTGTATTTT. The encoded protein is CASKIAGGTDTLYF.

The CDR3 DNA sequence: TGTGCCAGCAACCCTCCGACAGTGATCCCCACGCAGTATTTT. Its translation: CASNPPTVIPTQYF. The chain is built from TRBV5-5 and TRBJ2-3; TRBD1 is a possible D gene (5 bases). Germline-derived CDR1 and CDR2 are SGHKS and YYEKEE (reference sequence). The germline V and J ends were trimmed by 6 bases and 9 bases, with 20 bases remaining between them. The CDR3 sequence is 14 residues long.

Concerning this clonotype: Just one base apart from a much larger clone, this may be a read error. The DNA for the CDR3 is TGTGCCAGCAGCCTCAACCCTTCGGCTTTCGCAGGGGAAAACAATGAGCAGTTCTTC. Protein product: CASSLNPSAFAGENNEQFF. The V call is TRBV5-8, the J call TRBJ2-1, with D perhaps matching TRBD1 (6 bases). The CDR3 has 19 residues. Germline V CDR1 and CDR2: SGHTS, YDEGEE. The V and J ends lost 4 bases and 5 bases respectively, with 28 bases between them.

To note about this clonotype: A read error may explain this, as a much larger clone is one base away. The genes are TRBV16 and TRBJ2-5; the D is unclear. Germline CDR1 reads KGHSY; CDR2 reads FQNENV. V was trimmed by 4 bases and J by 4 bases, leaving 13 bases between them. CDR3 size: 14 residues. The CDR3 sequence is CASSPNRARETQYF. The CDR3 nucleotides read TGTGCCAGCAGCCCAAATCGGGCACGAGAGACCCAGTACTTC. Drawing the rest from reference TRBV16 and TRBJ2-5, the complete variable domain is GEEVAQTPKHLVRGEGQKAKLYCAPIKGHSYVFWYQQVLKNEFKFLISFQNENVFDETGMPKERFSAKCLPNSPCSLEIQATKLEDSAVYFCASSPNRARETQYFGPGTRLLVL.

This clonotype was observed a handful of times. This sequence may be a read error, since a much larger clone differs from it by one base. The chain is built from TRBV5-1 and TRBJ1-1; D is undetermined. The CDR3 consists of 14 residues. Germline V gives CDR1 SGHRS, CDR2 YFSETQ. CDR3 coding DNA: TGCGCCGGCAGCTTATCGAGGGTAAACACTGAAGCTTTCTTT. It is translated as CAGSLSRVNTEAFF.

Comment on this clonotype: The CDR3 does not end in the conserved phenylalanine or tryptophan, so this is likely a read error. The DNA is omitted, as the CDR3 cannot be located on it reliably, and the CDR3 follows TCRdb's listing. CDR3 region: CAWSLPGLAGRYEHYI. The V and J genes are TRBV30 and TRBJ2-7; the table assigns TRBD2, which was not confirmed against the DNA. Germline V CDR1 and CDR2: GTSNPN, SVGIG (reference sequence). The CDR3 numbers 16 amino acids, ends counted.

In the case of this clonotype: The CDR3 ends on some other residue instead of the conserved phenylalanine or tryptophan, so this is likely a read error. This chain connects TRBV6-6 to TRBJ2-6, with D possibly being TRBD2 (6 bases). This CDR3 is built from 17 residues. The germline V gene encodes CDR1 MNHNY and CDR2 SVGAGI (reference sequence). CDR3 bases: TGTGCCAGCAGTTACCGGAGCCGGGGGTCTGGGACCAACGTCCTGACTATC. This gives the protein CASSYRSRGSGTNVLTI.

The gene calls are TRBV29-1 and TRBJ2-7; D remains ambiguous. V dropped 8 bases and J dropped 2 bases, with 22 bases sitting between them. The CDR3 is made up of 15 amino acids. CDR1 is SQVTM and CDR2 is ANQGSEA in the germline V gene. CDR3 residues: CSIASGLGIPYEQYF. CDR3 DNA: TGCAGCATTGCGAGTGGATTGGGGATACCCTACGAGCAGTACTTC.

J is TRBJ2-1 and V is TRBV6-1, with 7 bases lining up with TRBD2. J gave up 11 bases and V 6 bases, and 13 bases lay outside the gene matches. CDR3 size: 14 residues. Germline CDR1 is MNHNS and CDR2 is SASEGT. CDR3 in amino acids: CASSPGGSGNQQFF. DNA of the CDR3: TGTGCCAGCAGCCCTGGCGGGAGTGGTAATCAGCAGTTCTTC.

Concerning this clonotype: This may stem from a read error, because a much larger clone lies one nucleotide away. The chain uses TRBV7-9 and TRBJ1-2; 11 nucleotides align to TRBD1. Germline V gives CDR1 SEHNR, CDR2 FQNEAQ (reference sequence). Trimming cost V 3 bases and J 7 bases; bases outside gene matches: 7. This CDR3 comprises 15 residues. The CDR3 spells CASSFPGQGVGGYTF. For the CDR3, the DNA is TGTGCCAGCAGCTTCCCGGGACAGGGGGTAGGTGGCTACACCTTC.

In its sample, this clonotype was seen many times. The chain couples TRBV29-1 to TRBJ1-1; TRBD1 matches 8 bases. The CDR3 totals 14 residues. Germline CDR1 is SQVTM and CDR2 is ANQGSEA. Unmatched junction bases numbered 8, after V lost 4 bases and J lost 4 bases. The CDR3 nucleotides are TGCAGCGTTGTAAGGGGGACAGGAGGCACTGAAGCTTTCTTT. This sequence encodes CSVVRGTGGTEAFF.

This clonotype was seen repeatedly, ten times or more. The chain joins TRBV29-1 to TRBJ2-4; no reliable D call. There are 18 residues in the CDR3. The V gene lost 3 bases and the J gene lost 0 bases, with 21 bases spanning the gap. CDR1 is SQVTM and CDR2 is ANQGSEA in the germline V gene. This CDR3 is CSVEVRDQIHLAKNIQYF. The CDR3 DNA is TGCAGCGTTGAGGTCAGAGATCAAATCCATTTAGCCAAAAACATTCAGTACTTC.

About this clonotype itself: Germline and junction disagree at one end, which may indicate a read error. V usage is TRBV4-1 and J usage is TRBJ2-7, with 11 positions matching TRBD1. CDR1 is MGHRA and CDR2 is YSYEKL in the germline V gene. This CDR3 comprises 15 residues. The CDR3 loop reads CASSLRDRGTYEHYF. CDR3 bases: TGCGCAAGCAGCCTCAGGGACAGGGGGACCTACGAGCACTACTTC.

Turning to this clonotype: A read error is likely, as this CDR3 ends without the conserved phenylalanine or tryptophan. Because the CDR3's place on the DNA is in doubt, the DNA is left out and the CDR3 is given as listed by TCRdb. This chain connects TRBV6-1 to TRBJ2-4; the table's D call of TRBD1 was not tested on the DNA. The length of the CDR3 is 16 amino acids, counting both ends. CDR1 is MNHNS, CDR2 SASEGT, per germline. The CDR3 protein is CASSATGGFGINIQCV.

V is TRBV5-1 and J is TRBJ1-1, with a weak D call TRBD1 (5 bases). This CDR3 spans 14 amino acids. Germline values: CDR1 SGHRS, CDR2 YFSETQ. Deletions cut 5 bases from V and 5 bases from J, with 16 bases between. CDR3: CASSAAWGYTEAFF. The CDR3 DNA is TGCGCCAGCAGTGCCGCATGGGGCTATACTGAAGCTTTCTTT.

About this clonotype itself: Germline and junction disagree at one end, which may indicate a read error. The V and J genes are TRBV4-3 and TRBJ2-2; the D gene is possibly TRBD2 (5 bases). Germline V gene lookup returns CDR1 LGHNA and CDR2 YSLEER. The length of the CDR3 is 18 residues. CDR3 amino acids: CASSQLVGSGSDTRELFF. The CDR3, as DNA: TGCGCCAGCAGCCAACTGGTCGGTTCGGGATCCGACACCAGGGAGCTGTTTTTT.

Details on this clonotype: This could be a read error, since a much larger clone is one nucleotide away. The chain couples TRBV5-1 to TRBJ2-3; D call uncertain. The germline V gene has CDR1 SGHRS and CDR2 YFSETQ. The CDR3 is made up of 14 amino acids. Trimming removed 4 bases from V and 3 bases from J, with 12 bases in between. Written as DNA, the CDR3 is TGCGCCAGCAGCCAGGAGTGGTTGACAGATACGCAGTATTTT. Its protein product is CASSQEWLTDTQYF.

As concerns this clonotype: The CDR3 ends on some other residue instead of the conserved phenylalanine or tryptophan, so this is likely a read error. V and J are TRBV5-6 and TRBJ1-1; TRBD1 matches at 8 bases. This CDR3 comprises 14 residues. The germline CDR1 and CDR2 sequences are SGHDT and YYEEEE. The J segment lost 8 bases and the V segment lost 4 bases, leaving 10 bases of the junction unmatched. This chain's CDR3 is CASSARQGRTEAFL. CDR3 nucleotides: TGTGCCAGCAGCGCACGACAGGGGCGGACCGAAGCTTTCTTA.

Comments on this clonotype: An end of the junction differs from the germline gene, which may be a read error. The chain uses TRBV6-5 and TRBJ2-3, with D unclear. Per the germline V gene, CDR1 is MNHEY and CDR2 is SVGAGI. The length of the CDR3 is 14 residues. The CDR3: CTSSIERWADTEYF. CDR3 nucleotides: TGTACCAGCAGTATAGAGAGGTGGGCAGATACGGAGTATTTT.